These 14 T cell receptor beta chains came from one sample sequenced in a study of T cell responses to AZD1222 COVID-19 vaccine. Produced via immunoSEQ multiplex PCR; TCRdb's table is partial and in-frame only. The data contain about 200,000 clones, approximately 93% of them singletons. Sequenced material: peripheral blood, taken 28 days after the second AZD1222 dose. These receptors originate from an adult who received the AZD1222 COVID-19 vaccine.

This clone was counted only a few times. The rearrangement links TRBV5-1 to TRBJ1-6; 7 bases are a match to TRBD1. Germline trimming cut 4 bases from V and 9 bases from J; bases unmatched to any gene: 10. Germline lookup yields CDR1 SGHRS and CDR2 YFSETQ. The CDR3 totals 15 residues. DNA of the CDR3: TGCGCCAGCAGCATTACAGGGGCGGATGGTTCACCCCTCCACTTT. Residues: CASSITGADGSPLHF. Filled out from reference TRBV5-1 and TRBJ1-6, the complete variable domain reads KAGVTQTPRYLIKTRGQQVTLSCSPISGHRSVSWYQQTPGQGLQFLFEYFSETQRNKGNFPGRFSGRQFSNSRSEMNVSTLELGDSALYLCASSITGADGSPLHFGNGTRLTVT.

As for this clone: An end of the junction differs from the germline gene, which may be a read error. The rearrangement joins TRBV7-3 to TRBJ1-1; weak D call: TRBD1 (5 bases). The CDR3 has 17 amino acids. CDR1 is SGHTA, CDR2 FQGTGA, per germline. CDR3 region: CASSPSGPLYLNTEAFF. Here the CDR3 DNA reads TGTGCCAGCAGCCCGTCGGGACCGCTATACCTGAACACCGAAGCTTTCTTT.

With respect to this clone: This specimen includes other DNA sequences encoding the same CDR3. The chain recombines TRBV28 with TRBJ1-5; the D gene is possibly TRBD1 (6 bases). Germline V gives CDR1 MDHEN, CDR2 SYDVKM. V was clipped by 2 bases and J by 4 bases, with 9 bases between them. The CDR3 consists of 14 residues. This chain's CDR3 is CASSLLQGNQPQHF. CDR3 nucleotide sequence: TGTGCCAGCAGTTTACTGCAGGGGAATCAGCCCCAGCATTTT.

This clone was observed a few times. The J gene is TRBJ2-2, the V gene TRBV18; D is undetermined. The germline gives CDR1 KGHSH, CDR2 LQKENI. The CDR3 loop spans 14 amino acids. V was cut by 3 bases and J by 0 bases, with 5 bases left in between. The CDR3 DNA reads TGTGCCAGCTCACCCCTCGCGAACACCGGGGAGCTGTTTTTT. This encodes CASSPLANTGELFF.

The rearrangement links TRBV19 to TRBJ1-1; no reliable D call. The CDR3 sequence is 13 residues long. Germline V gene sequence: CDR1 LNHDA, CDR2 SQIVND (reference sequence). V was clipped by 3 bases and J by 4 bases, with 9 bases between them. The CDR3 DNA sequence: TGTGCCAGTAGTATCGGCTGGGCCACTGAAGCTTTCTTT. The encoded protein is CASSIGWATEAFF. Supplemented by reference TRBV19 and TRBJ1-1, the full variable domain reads DGGITQSPKYLFRKEGQNVTLSCEQNLNHDAMYWYRQDPGQGLRLIYYSQIVNDFQKGDIAEGYSVSREKKESFPLTVTSAQKNPTAFYLCASSIGWATEAFFGQGTRLTVV.

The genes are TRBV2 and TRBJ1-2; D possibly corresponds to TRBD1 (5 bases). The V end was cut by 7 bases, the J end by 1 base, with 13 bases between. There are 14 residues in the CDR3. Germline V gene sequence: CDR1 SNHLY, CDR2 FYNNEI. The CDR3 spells CASNRDLFNYGYTF. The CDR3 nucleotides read TGTGCCAGCAACCGGGACCTCTTTAACTATGGCTACACCTTC.

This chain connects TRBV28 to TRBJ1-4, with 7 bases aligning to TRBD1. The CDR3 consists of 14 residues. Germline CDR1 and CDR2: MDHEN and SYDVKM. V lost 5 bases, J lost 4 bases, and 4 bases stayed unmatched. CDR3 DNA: TGTGCCAGCAGTCCGGGACAGCTTAATGAAAAACTGTTTTTT. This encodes CASSPGQLNEKLFF. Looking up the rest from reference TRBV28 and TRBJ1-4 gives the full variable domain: DVKVTQSSRYLVKRTGEKVFLECVQDMDHENMFWYRQDPGLGLRLIYFSYDVKMKEKGDIPEGYSVSREKKERFSLILESASTNQTSMYLCASSPGQLNEKLFFGSGTQLSVL.

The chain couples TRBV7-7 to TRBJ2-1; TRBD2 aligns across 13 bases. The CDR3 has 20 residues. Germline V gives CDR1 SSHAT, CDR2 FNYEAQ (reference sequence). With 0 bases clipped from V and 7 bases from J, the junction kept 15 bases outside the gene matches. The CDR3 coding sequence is TGTGCCAGCAGCTTAGCGCATCGTGAGAAACTAGCGGGGGGGCTGAATGAGCAGTTCTTC. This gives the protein CASSLAHREKLAGGLNEQFF. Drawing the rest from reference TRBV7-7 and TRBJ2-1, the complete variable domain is GAGVSQSPRYKVTKRGQDVTLRCDPISSHATLYWYQQALGQGPEFLTYFNYEAQPDKSGLPSDRFSAERPEGSISTLTIQRTEQRDSAMYRCASSLAHREKLAGGLNEQFFGPGTRLTVL.

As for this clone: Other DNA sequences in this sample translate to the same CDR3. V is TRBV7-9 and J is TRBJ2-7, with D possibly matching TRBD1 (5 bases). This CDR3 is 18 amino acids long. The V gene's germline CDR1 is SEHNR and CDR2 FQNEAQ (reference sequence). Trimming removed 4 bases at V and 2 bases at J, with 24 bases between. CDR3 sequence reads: CASSSPTIPGPLTYEQYF. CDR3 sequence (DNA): TGTGCCAGCAGCTCGCCGACGATCCCAGGGCCGCTGACCTACGAGCAGTACTTC.

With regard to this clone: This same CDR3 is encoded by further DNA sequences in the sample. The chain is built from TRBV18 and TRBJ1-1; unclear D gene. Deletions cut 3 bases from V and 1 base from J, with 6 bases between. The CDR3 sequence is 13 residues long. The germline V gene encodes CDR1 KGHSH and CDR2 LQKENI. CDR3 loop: CASSPGRNTEAFF. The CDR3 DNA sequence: TGTGCCAGCTCACCGGGTAGGAACACTGAAGCTTTCTTT. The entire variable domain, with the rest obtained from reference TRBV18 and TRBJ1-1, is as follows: NAGVMQNPRHLVRRRGQEARLRCSPMKGHSHVYWYRQLPEEGLKFMVYLQKENIIDESGMPKERFSAEFPKEGPSILRIQQVVRGDSAAYFCASSPGRNTEAFFGQGTRLTVV.

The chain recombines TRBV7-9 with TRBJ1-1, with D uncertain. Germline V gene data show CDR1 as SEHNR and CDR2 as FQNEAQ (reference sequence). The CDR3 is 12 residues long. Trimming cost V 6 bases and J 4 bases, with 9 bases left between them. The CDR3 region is CASRKPGTEAFF. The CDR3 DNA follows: TGTGCCAGCAGGAAACCAGGCACTGAAGCTTTCTTT.

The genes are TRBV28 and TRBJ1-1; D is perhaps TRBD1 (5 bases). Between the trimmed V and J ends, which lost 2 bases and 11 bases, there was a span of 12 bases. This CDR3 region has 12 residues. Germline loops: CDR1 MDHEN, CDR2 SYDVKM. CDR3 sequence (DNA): TGTGCCAGCAGTTTAGTGAGCAGGGTTGCTTTCTTT. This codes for CASSLVSRVAFF. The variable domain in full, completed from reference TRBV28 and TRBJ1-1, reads DVKVTQSSRYLVKRTGEKVFLECVQDMDHENMFWYRQDPGLGLRLIYFSYDVKMKEKGDIPEGYSVSREKKERFSLILESASTNQTSMYLCASSLVSRVAFFGQGTRLTVV.

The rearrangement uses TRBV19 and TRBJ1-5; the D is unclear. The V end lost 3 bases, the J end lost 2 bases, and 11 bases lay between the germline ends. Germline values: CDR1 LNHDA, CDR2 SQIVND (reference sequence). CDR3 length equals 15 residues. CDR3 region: CASSMLLMGNQPQHF. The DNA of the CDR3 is TGTGCCAGTAGTATGCTATTAATGGGCAATCAGCCCCAGCATTTT.

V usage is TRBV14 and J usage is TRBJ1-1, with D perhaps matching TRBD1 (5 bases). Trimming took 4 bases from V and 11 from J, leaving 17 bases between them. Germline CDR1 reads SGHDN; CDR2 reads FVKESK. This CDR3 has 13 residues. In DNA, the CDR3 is TGTGCCAGCAGCCTACTACGGGGCCTTTGGGCTTTCTTT. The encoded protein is CASSLLRGLWAFF.